The next 2 T cell receptor beta chains were all read from a single sample in a study of beta chain features in type 1 diabetes. Investigators reverse transcribed all isolated RNA, so they sequenced expressed TCRB transcripts. Only in-frame clones appear in the TCRdb table, and some are missing; sequencing was by immunoSEQ multiplex PCR. Among a few hundred thousand clones listed, roughly 16% were seen once. Sequenced input: naive CD4+ T cells from blood. The receptor source for this set is a woman between 18 and 29 years old in good health.

This clone was detected only a few times. V gene TRBV10-3 combines with J gene TRBJ1-1; no clear D. The CDR3 loop spans 12 amino acids. The V end lost 8 bases, the J end lost 7 bases, and 14 bases lay between the germline ends. The germline V gene encodes CDR1 ENHRY and CDR2 SYGVKD. CDR3 bases: TGTGCCATCCGCGAGGCTGCGAATGAAGCTTTCTTT. Its translation is CAIREAANEAFF.

This rearrangement joins TRBV10-3 to TRBJ2-7, with TRBD2 as a possible D gene (6 bases). The CDR3 is 12 amino acids. The V end was cut by 6 bases, the J end by 5 bases, with 11 bases between. The germline CDR1 and CDR2 sequences are ENHRY and SYGVKD. The CDR3 is CAISPSADEQYF. Here the CDR3 DNA reads TGTGCCATCAGCCCTAGCGCCGACGAGCAGTACTTC.